This TCR beta chain appears in the sequencing data of a study of neurological immune-mediated disorders. Each CDR3 protein gets one entry after TCRdb re-called the 5' RACE reads with MiXCR. The table records fewer than 30,000 distinct CDR3 sequences, 20% to 25% of them present only once. Germline CDR1 is SGHTA and CDR2 is FQGNSA. The CDR3 is 16 residues long. The J segment lost 9 bases and the V segment lost 3 bases, leaving 8 bases of the junction unmatched. This clonotype was seen at least ten times. The TCR was taken from a woman aged 55 to 70 in good health. This chain links TRBV7-2 with TRBJ2-1; 13 bases agree with TRBD2. Sequencing used PBMCs. The CDR3 DNA sequence: TGTGCCAGCAGCTTTGGGACTAGCGGGGACCGCCGTGAGCAGTTCTTC. This sequence encodes CASSFGTSGDRREQFF.